This record concerns one TCR beta chain sequence. Its binding antigen is unknown. No clone much larger than this one lies a single base away; base qualities are absent. The cysteine opens and the phenylalanine closes a CDR3 of 15 amino acids. Here the CDR3 DNA is all that survives: 45 bases in frame from base 1. CDR1 and CDR2 (SNHLY, FYNNEI) derive from the germline V gene. V is cut by 4 bases and J by 3 bases, and the space between the germline ends is 15 bases. The sample is drawn from a study of CD8+ T cells in alopecia areata (dated by TCRdb to 2016 to 2019). Notes on the research overall: Treated patients were enrolled in an open-label pilot trial of oral tofacitinib at 5 to 10 mg twice daily for moderate-to-severe alopecia areata. Tofacitinib was administered for 6 to 18 months, and 6 months of follow-up off drug were then conducted to assess delayed response and recurrence. For the treated patients, the SALT score, which quantifies what percentage of scalp surface area is affected, served as the measure of disease severity. In both human patients and the C3H/HeJ mouse model, the study applied high-throughput TCRbeta sequencing to look at T cell clonal expansion in alopecia areata. On the human side, TCRbeta sequencing was run on scalp tissue and on sorted CD4+ and CD8+ peripheral blood T cells from healthy controls and from alopecia areata patients with either patchy or totalis/universalis disease. Biopsies were taken from tofacitinib-treated patients at baseline and again at 4 and 24 weeks into treatment, and several of those patients also had a later scalp biopsy. Clonality in the scalp was compared among normal scalp (n=4), patchy alopecia areata scalp (n=8), and alopecia totalis/universalis scalp (n=8). RNA was obtained with the PAXgene miRNA kit for fixed scalp, the miRNeasy kit for PBMCs, and the RNeasy kit for mouse skin. TCRbeta CDR3 regions were amplified by immunoSEQ multiplex PCR using 35 Vbeta forward and 13 Jbeta reverse primers.

General conclusions and limits of the study: Unlike mouse skin, where gammadelta T cells dominate, normal human skin contains resident alphabeta T cells that get sequenced too, which complicates analysis of the scalp TCR repertoire. Because the treated cohort was small and had just a single nonresponder, larger studies are needed to establish links between baseline CD8+ expansion and response. Many expanded lesional clones persisted in scalp and blood during tofacitinib treatment, which may partly explain relapse after stopping treatment. Tofacitinib significantly decreased scalp clonality and the number of expanded CD8+ clones among the top 100 scalp clones. Compared with normal scalp, lesional scalp had higher clonality and more expanded CD8+ clones, particularly in alopecia totalis/universalis, a pattern that suggests antigenic drive. Shared TCR sequences between patients were less evident than in mice, which may be partly attributable to HLA diversity in the patient population.

The library was obtained by the immunoSEQ multiplex PCR assay. To provide template for TCR sequencing, every sample had RNA extracted and reverse transcribed into cDNA. SuperScript III was used for first-strand cDNA synthesis, primed with a 2:1 mix of oligo-dT and random hexamers. A synthetic immune receptor repertoire was used to assess amplification bias, and residual bias was removed computationally. As for the original processing: Raw reads were preprocessed for error removal, and CDR3 was defined according to IMGT conventions as running from the conserved cysteine to phenylalanine. Clonality was computed by normalizing Shannon entropy by log2 of the number of productive unique TCRs and subtracting the result from 1. Whether scalp clones were CD4 or CD8 was inferred by matching scalp TCRbeta sequences against CD4 and CD8 repertoires sorted from blood. TCRdb obtained this table from immuneACCESS and retained in-frame rearrangements with V and J assigned. These tables miss some clones; where compared with another copy, unresolved V genes account for less than half of the shortfall, and the remainder is unexplained. V, J and clone size were drawn from that table, and D and trimming were deduced from the DNA. The sample profile shows 140,000 to 150,000 clones; around half of them were found once. The ten largest clones represent roughly 15% of the sample.

The time point label of this sample denotes: about 4 weeks on oral tofacitinib. The treatment or condition label, as the study defines it: oral pan-JAK inhibitor, 5-10 mg twice daily. Lesional scalp punch biopsies and peripheral blood were obtained from alopecia areata patients. After PBMCs were isolated by density centrifugation and stained for CD3, CD4 and CD8, a FACSAria was used to sort CD4+ and CD8+ T cells. Here the sequenced sample was CD8+ T cells sorted from blood, taken at week 4, from a patient treated with tofacitinib. This chain joins TRBV2 to TRBJ1-1; the D gene is not confidently resolved. The clonotype originates from a human donor with alopecia areata. The nucleotide sequence reads TGTGCCAGCAGTGCATCAGGCGAAGGAGACACTGAAGCTTTCTTT. The translation is CASSASGEGDTEAFF.